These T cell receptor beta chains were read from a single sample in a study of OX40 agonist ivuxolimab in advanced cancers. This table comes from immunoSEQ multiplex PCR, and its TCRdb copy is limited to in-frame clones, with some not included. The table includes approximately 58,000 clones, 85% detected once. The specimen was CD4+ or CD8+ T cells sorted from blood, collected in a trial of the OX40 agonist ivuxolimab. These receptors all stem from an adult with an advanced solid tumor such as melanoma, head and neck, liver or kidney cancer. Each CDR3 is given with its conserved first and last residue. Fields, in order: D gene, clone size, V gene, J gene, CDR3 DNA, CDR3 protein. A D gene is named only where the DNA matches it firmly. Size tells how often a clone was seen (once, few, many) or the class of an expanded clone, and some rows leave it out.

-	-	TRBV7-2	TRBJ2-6	TGTGCCAGCAGCTTAGAAGGGTCCTCTGGGGCCAACGTCCTGACTTTC	CASSLEGSSGANVLTF
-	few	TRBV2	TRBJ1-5	TGTGCCAGCTCAAAAGACCCGCAGGGCAATCAGCCCCAGCATTTT	CASSKDPQGNQPQHF
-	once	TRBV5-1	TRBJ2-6	TGCGCCAGCAGCTTGGTAGGGCAGGCTGGGGCCAACGTCCTGACTTTC	CASSLVGQAGANVLTF
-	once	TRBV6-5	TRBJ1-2	TGTGCCAGCAGATACAACAGGGGCTACACCTTC	CASRYNRGYTF
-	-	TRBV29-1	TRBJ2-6	TGCAGCGTGGGTGTGGTATCTGGGGCCAACGTCCTGACTTTC	CSVGVVSGANVLTF
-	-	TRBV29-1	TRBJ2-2	TGCAGCGTTCACGGGTCGAACACCGGGGAGCTGTTTTTT	CSVHGSNTGELFF
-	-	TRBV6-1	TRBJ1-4	TGTGCCAGCAGTCAGTCAACTAATGAAAAACTGTTTTTT	CASSQSTNEKLFF
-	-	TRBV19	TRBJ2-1	TGTGCCAGTAGTAAGGTTGGGGCAGGGGGGAGTAATGAGCAGTTCTTC	CASSKVGAGGSNEQFF
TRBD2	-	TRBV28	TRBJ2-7	TGTGCCAGCAGTTTACGGGGGGGGACCTACGAGCAGTACTTC	CASSLRGGTYEQYF
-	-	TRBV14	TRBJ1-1	TGTGCCAGCAGTTCCGCAGGGGAAGCTTTCTTT	CASSSAGEAFF
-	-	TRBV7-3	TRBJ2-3	TGTGCCAGCAGCTTAAACGGTCTCGCGACGGCAGATACGCAGTATTTT	CASSLNGLATADTQYF
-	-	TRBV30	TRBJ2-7	TGTGCCTGGGAACAGGACCGCTACGAGCAGTACTTC	CAWEQDRYEQYF
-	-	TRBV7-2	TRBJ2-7	TGTGCCAGCAGCTTAGTAGCGACCCTTCCCGAGCAGTACTTC	CASSLVATLPEQYF
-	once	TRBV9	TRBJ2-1	TGTGCCAGCAGCGTAGGCGACTACAATGAGCAGTTCTTC	CASSVGDYNEQFF
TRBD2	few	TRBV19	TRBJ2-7	TGTGCCAGTAGTCTCGCCGCCCGGACTAGCGGGAGGAACATCCCTTACGAGCAGTACTTC	CASSLAARTSGRNIPYEQYF
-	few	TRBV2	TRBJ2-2	TGTGCCAGCAGTGGTCGGGAGTATACCGGGGAGCTGTTTTTT	CASSGREYTGELFF
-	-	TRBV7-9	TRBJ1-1	TGTGCCAGCAGCTTAGCGTGGGGGGAAAAGTGGGCTTTCTTT	CASSLAWGEKWAFF
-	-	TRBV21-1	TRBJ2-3	TGTGCCAGCAGCACTCGACTAGCGGGATCCGATACGCAGTATTTT	CASSTRLAGSDTQYF
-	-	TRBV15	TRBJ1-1	TGTGCCACCAGCAGAGACCAGGGGTATATTGCTTTCTTT	CATSRDQGYIAFF
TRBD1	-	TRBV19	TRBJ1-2	TGTGCCAGTAGTACCCGACAGGGTGCCGAGGATGGCTACACCTTC	CASSTRQGAEDGYTF
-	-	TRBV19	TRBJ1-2	TGTGCCAGTAGGACGGGGACAAACTATGGCTACACCTTC	CASRTGTNYGYTF
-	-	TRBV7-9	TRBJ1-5	TGTGCCAGCAGCTCAAGACAGCAGCCCCAGCATTTT	CASSSRQQPQHF
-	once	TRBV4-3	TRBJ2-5	TGCGCCAGCAGCCAAGAAGGTGGGGGGGCCGGGGAGACCCAGTACTTC	CASSQEGGGAGETQYF
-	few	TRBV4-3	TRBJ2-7	TGCGCCAGCAGCCCGCAGGGGCTCGCGGGACATACGAGCTACGAGCAGTACTTC	CASSPQGLAGHTSYEQYF